What follows are 6 T cell receptor beta chains derived from one specimen sequenced in a study of T cell repertoires in cytomegalovirus infection. One entry per CDR3 protein, called by TCRdb with MiXCR from the reads. The table includes 200,000 to 250,000 distinct CDR3 sequences, under 25% detected once. Sequenced sample: CD8+ T cells from PBMCs. Receptors were obtained from a human donor in good health (CMV status not recorded). Some clones in this sample may be carry-over from other donors' samples.

The chain combines TRBV7-6 with TRBJ2-2; D is unclear. Germline CDR1 is SGHVS and CDR2 is FNYEAQ. V was clipped by 10 bases and J by 3 bases, with 9 bases between them. The CDR3 covers 12 residues. This chain's CDR3 is CATRRYTGELFF. CDR3 coding DNA: TGTGCCACTCGAAGATACACCGGGGAGCTGTTTTTT.

J is TRBJ2-2 and V is TRBV11-2; D ambiguous. The CDR3 is 13 residues long. The germline V gene has CDR1 SGHAT and CDR2 FQNNGV. Trimming cost V 2 bases and J 5 bases, with 6 bases left between them. The CDR3 sequence is CASSLTETGELFF. The CDR3 nucleotides read TGTGCCAGCAGCTTAACAGAGACCGGGGAGCTGTTTTTT.

This clonotype was seen ten or more times. This CDR3 reads CASSWRGLTDTQYF. The CDR3 DNA sequence: TGTGCCAGCAGTTGGCGGGGACTCACAGATACGCAGTATTTT. The chain joins TRBV7-9 to TRBJ2-3, with D perhaps matching TRBD2 (6 bases). This CDR3 is 14 amino acids long. Trimming shortened V by 6 bases and J by 2 bases, and 12 bases separated the two germline ends. The germline V gene encodes CDR1 SEHNR and CDR2 FQNEAQ (reference sequence). The whole variable domain, remainder taken from reference TRBV7-9 and TRBJ2-3, is DTGVSQNPRHKITKRGQNVTFRCDPISEHNRLYWYRQTLGQGPEFLTYFQNEAQLEKSRLLSDRFSAERPKGSFSTLEIQRTEQGDSAMYLCASSWRGLTDTQYFGPGTRLTVL.

The table lists this clonotype with many counts. This chain connects TRBV7-2 to TRBJ2-5; TRBD2 matches 14 bases. Per the germline V gene, CDR1 is SGHTA and CDR2 is FQGNSA. The CDR3 extends over 15 amino acids. V dropped 5 bases and J dropped 5; count of bases not matched to a gene: 4. In nucleotides, the CDR3 is TGTGCCAGCAGCCAGGGACTAGCGGGGGTTGAGACCCAGTACTTC. This gives the protein CASSQGLAGVETQYF. The variable domain in full, completed from reference TRBV7-2 and TRBJ2-5, reads GAGVSQSPSNKVTEKGKDVELRCDPISGHTALYWYRQSLGQGLEFLIYFQGNSAPDKSGLPSDRFSAERTGGSVSTLTIQRTQQEDSAVYLCASSQGLAGVETQYFGPGTRLLVL.

This clonotype was seen a few times. J is TRBJ2-4 and V is TRBV4-1, with D tentatively TRBD1 or TRBD2 (6 bases each). Trimming left V 1 base short and J 8 bases short, with 15 bases between. The germline CDR1 and CDR2 sequences are MGHRA and YSYEKL. The CDR3 totals 15 residues. CDR3 bases: TGCGCCAGCAGCCAAGCGAAGGGGGGCCCAGACATTCAGTACTTC. This gives the protein CASSQAKGGPDIQYF.

The rearrangement links TRBV7-8 to TRBJ2-3, with 9 bases that match TRBD2. The V and J ends lost 2 bases and 5 bases, in that order; junction bases with no gene match: 8. This CDR3 comprises 16 residues. Germline V gene data show CDR1 as SGHVS and CDR2 as FQNEAQ. The CDR3 region has the DNA TGTGCCAGCAGCTTATACGAGCGGGGGGCGATAGATACGCAGTATTTT. Protein sequence: CASSLYERGAIDTQYF.